This TCR beta chain is drawn from a study of T-cell reconstitution after alpha-beta-depleted transplantation in children. Only a few counts were recorded for this clonotype. The CDR3 has 15 amino acids. Unmatched junction bases numbered 5, after V lost 4 bases and J lost 1 base. Germline CDR1 and CDR2: SGHTA and FQGNSA. Unique molecular identifiers were used in preparing the TCRbeta library. TCRdb reanalysed the PCR reads using MiXCR and keeps one entry per CDR3 protein. The sample has fewer than 750,000 distinct CDR3 sequences; approximately 22% are singletons. The source material was PBMCs, mostly from graft donor cells, sampled 360 days after TCRalphabeta/CD19-depleted stem cell transplant. The source is a boy under two years old who had a stem cell transplant for acute myeloid leukemia, so the T cells may come from the graft donor. The rearrangement joins TRBV7-2 to TRBJ2-3; 7 positions match TRBD2. CDR3 protein: CASSWGGIGTDTQYF. DNA of the CDR3: TGTGCCAGCAGCTGGGGGGGAATCGGCACAGATACGCAGTATTTT.